A selection of T cell receptor beta chains follows, all from one sample in a study of CD8+ T cells in alopecia areata. Method: immunoSEQ multiplex PCR; TCRdb's copy keeps in-frame clones and lacks some. This sample yields more than 95,000 clones, of which 61% are seen a single time; under 7.5% belongs to the top ten. The starting material was CD4+ T cells sorted from blood, obtained at week 4, from a patient treated with tofacitinib. These receptors all stem from a human donor with alopecia areata. Both conserved end residues are part of each CDR3. A D gene is named only where the DNA matches it firmly. Clone size is given for some rows only: seen once, a few or many times, or a class if the clone is expanded.

D	V	size	J	DNA	CDR3
TRBD1	TRBV29-1	NA	TRBJ2-7	TGCAGCGTTGGGGGAAGGGGGCTTTTCCACGAGCAGTACTTC	CSVGGRGLFHEQYF
TRBD1	TRBV29-1	NA	TRBJ2-5	TGCAGCGCTGAGGACAGGGGGACCCAGTACTTC	CSAEDRGTQYF
TRBD2	TRBV5-1	few	TRBJ2-1	TGCGCCAGCAGCTTGGTGCCTAGCGGGGCCTACAATGAGCAGTTCTTC	CASSLVPSGAYNEQFF
NA	TRBV5-1	NA	TRBJ2-5	TGCGCCAGCAGCGCCTCTCTGGGGGGCTCCGAGACCCAGTACTTC	CASSASLGGSETQYF
TRBD2	TRBV18	NA	TRBJ2-3	TGTGCCAGCTCAGTAGCGGGAGATAGTACAGATACGCAGTATTTT	CASSVAGDSTDTQYF
NA	TRBV4-3	NA	TRBJ2-6	TGCGCCAGCAGCCAAGATTACGGGGTCTCTGGGGCCAACGTCCTGACTTTC	CASSQDYGVSGANVLTF
TRBD1	TRBV7-2	NA	TRBJ2-7	TGTGCCAGCAGCTTAACACAGGGGGCAATCGACGAGCAGTACTTC	CASSLTQGAIDEQYF
NA	TRBV19	NA	TRBJ2-1	TGTGCCAGTAGTATGCAATGGGGCATCGGAGATGAGTTCTTC	CASSMQWGIGDEFF
NA	TRBV7-3	NA	TRBJ1-2	TGTGCCAGCAGCTTAACGGGCGGACCATATGGCTACACCTTC	CASSLTGGPYGYTF
NA	TRBV29-1	NA	TRBJ1-3	TGCAGCGTTCGTCGGGACCGGGGAAACACCATATATTTT	CSVRRDRGNTIYF
NA	TRBV2	NA	TRBJ2-7	TGTGCCAACTCCCTTTTTGGGGCCTACGAGCAGTACTTC	CANSLFGAYEQYF
NA	TRBV29-1	NA	TRBJ2-5	TGCAGCGTCCCCGCGGAGGGGGGGAGGGCGACGGGGGCCCAGTACTTC	CSVPAEGGRATGAQYF
NA	TRBV27	NA	TRBJ2-3	TGTGCCAGCAGTTCCTACACCACAGATACGCAGTATTTT	CASSSYTTDTQYF
TRBD2	TRBV2	few	TRBJ2-1	TGTGCCAGCAGCGCGACTAGCGGGAGGGCCCGGGGCAATGAGCAGTTCTTC	CASSATSGRARGNEQFF
TRBD1	TRBV25-1	NA	TRBJ2-5	TGTGCCAGCAGTGAACAGTACAGGGGAGAGACCCAGTACTTC	CASSEQYRGETQYF
NA	TRBV2	NA	TRBJ1-5	TGTGCCAGCAGAGATACAGGGCCCGGCGGCAATCAGCCCCAGCATTTT	CASRDTGPGGNQPQHF
NA	TRBV10-3	NA	TRBJ1-2	TGTGCCACCCCGGGTAGCCGACCTTACTATGGCTACACCTTC	CATPGSRPYYGYTF
NA	TRBV11-2	NA	TRBJ2-5	TGTGCCAGCAGCTCTCAGGTCCAAGAGACCCAGTACTTC	CASSSQVQETQYF
TRBD1	TRBV18	NA	TRBJ1-6	TGTGCCAGCTCAGCAGGGGGGAGAGATTCACCCCTCCACTTT	CASSAGGRDSPLHF
NA	TRBV18	NA	TRBJ2-7	TGTGCCAGCTCAAACTCGCAAGACCTCTACGAGCAGTACTTC	CASSNSQDLYEQYF
TRBD1	TRBV5-4	NA	TRBJ1-1	TGTGCCAGCAGCCCCCGGCAGGGGGAGAAGACTGAAGCTTTCTTT	CASSPRQGEKTEAFF
TRBD2	TRBV29-1	NA	TRBJ2-2	TGCAGCGTTGGGAGGACTAGCACCGGGGAGCTGTTTTTT	CSVGRTSTGELFF
NA	TRBV15	NA	TRBJ2-7	TGTGCCACCAGCAGAGATCGTTGGGATCCCTACGAGCAGTACTTC	CATSRDRWDPYEQYF
TRBD1	TRBV28	NA	TRBJ2-7	TGTGCCAGCAGCTTAGACAGGGGGCTGGGGGAGCAGTACTTC	CASSLDRGLGEQYF
NA	TRBV29-1	NA	TRBJ2-3	TGCAGCGTTGAAGATCTTGTGGGATCCAGCACAGATACGCAGTATTTT	CSVEDLVGSSTDTQYF
TRBD1	TRBV6-6	few	TRBJ1-1	TGTGCCAGCAGTAAACAGGGGGGGAACACTGAAGCTTTCTTT	CASSKQGGNTEAFF